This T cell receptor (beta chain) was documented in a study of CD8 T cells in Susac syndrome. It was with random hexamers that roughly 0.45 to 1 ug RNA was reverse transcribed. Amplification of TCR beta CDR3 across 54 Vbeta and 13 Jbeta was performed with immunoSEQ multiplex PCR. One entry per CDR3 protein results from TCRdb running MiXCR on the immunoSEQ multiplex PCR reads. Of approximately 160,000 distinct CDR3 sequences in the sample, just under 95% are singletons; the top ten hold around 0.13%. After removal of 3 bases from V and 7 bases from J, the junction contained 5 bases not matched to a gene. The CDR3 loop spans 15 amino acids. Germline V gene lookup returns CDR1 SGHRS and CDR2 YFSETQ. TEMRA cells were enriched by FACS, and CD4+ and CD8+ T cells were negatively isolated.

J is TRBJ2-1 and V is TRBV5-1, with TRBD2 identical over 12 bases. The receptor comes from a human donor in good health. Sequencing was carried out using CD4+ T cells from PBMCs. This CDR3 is CASSYLAGGPNEQFF. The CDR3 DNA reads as TGCGCCAGCAGCTACCTAGCGGGGGGGCCTAATGAGCAGTTCTTC.